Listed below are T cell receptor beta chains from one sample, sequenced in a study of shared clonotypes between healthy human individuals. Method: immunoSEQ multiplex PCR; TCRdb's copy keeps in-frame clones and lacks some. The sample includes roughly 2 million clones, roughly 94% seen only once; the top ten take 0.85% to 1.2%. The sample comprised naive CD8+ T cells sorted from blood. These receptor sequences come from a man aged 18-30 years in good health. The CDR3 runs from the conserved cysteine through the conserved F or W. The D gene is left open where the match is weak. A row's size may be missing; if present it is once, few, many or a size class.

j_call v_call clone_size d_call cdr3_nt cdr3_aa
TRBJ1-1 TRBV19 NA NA TGTGCCAGTCCAAGGGGGACTAGCATGAACACTGAAGCTTTCTTT CASPRGTSMNTEAFF
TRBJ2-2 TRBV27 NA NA TGTGCCAGCAGTTTAAGTTCACAGGGAAGGTCCGGGGAGCTGTTTTTT CASSLSSQGRSGELFF
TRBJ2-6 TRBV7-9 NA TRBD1 TGTGCCAGCAGCTTCCCAGGGGGCCTCTCTGGGGCCAACGTCCTGACTTTC CASSFPGGLSGANVLTF
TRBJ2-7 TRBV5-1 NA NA TGCGCCAGCAGCTTGGCCGACAGGAGCTACGAGCAGTACTTC CASSLADRSYEQYF
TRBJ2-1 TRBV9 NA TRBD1 TGTGCCAGCAGCGTAGCCGGGACAGGGTTAAATGAGCAGTTCTTC CASSVAGTGLNEQFF
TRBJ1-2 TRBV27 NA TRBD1 TGTGCCAGCAGTTTCGGGCAGGGGGCTAACTATGGCTACACCTTC CASSFGQGANYGYTF
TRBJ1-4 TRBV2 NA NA TGTGCCAGCAGAGCCGACCCAAGCGGTGAAAAACTGTTTTTT CASRADPSGEKLFF
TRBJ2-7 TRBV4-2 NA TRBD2 TGTGCCAGCAGCCAAGAAGGCGGGGGGCTCTACTACGAGCAGTACTTC CASSQEGGGLYYEQYF
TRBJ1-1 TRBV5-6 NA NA TGTGCCAGCAGCTTCGGGACGGCGAACACTGAAGCTTTCTTT CASSFGTANTEAFF
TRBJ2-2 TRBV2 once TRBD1 TGTGCCAGCAGCCCGGGACAGGGCGGTGGCGGGGAGCTGTTTTTT CASSPGQGGGGELFF